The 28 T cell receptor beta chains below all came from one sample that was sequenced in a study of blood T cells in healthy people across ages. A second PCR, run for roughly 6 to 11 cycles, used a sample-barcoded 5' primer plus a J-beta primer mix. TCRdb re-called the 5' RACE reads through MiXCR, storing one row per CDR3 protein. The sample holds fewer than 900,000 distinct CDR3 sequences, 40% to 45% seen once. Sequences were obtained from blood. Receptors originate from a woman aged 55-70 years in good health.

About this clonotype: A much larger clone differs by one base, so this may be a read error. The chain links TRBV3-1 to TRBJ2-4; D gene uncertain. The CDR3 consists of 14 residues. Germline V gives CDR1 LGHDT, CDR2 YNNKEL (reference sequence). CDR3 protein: CASSQGLAKNIRYF. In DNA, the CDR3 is TGTGCCAGCAGCCAAGGGTTAGCCAAAAACATTCGGTACTTC.

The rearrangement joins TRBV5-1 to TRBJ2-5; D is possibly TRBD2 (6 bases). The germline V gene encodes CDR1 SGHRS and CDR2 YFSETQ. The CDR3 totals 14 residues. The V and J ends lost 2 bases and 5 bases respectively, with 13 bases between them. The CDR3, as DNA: TGCGCCAGCAGCTTCGGAGGGAATGGGGAGACCCAGTACTTC. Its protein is CASSFGGNGETQYF.

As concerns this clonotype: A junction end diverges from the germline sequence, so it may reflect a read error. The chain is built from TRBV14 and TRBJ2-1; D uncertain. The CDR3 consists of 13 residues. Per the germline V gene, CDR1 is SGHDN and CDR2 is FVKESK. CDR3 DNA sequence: TGTGCCGGCAGCCATGGACGGTCCAATGAGCAGTTCTTC. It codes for CAGSHGRSNEQFF.

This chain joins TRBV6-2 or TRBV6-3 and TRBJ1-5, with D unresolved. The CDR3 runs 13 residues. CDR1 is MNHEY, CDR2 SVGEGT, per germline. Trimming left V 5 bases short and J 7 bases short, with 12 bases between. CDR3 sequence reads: CASSDRTPQPQHF. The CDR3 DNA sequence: TGTGCCAGCAGTGACCGGACTCCCCAGCCCCAGCATTTT.

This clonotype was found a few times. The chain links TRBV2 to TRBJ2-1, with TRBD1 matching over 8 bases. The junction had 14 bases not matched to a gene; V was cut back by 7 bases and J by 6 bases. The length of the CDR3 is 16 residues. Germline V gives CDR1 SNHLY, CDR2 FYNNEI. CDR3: CASIEVMGQVSNEQFF. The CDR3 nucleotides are TGTGCCAGCATCGAAGTTATGGGACAGGTCTCCAATGAGCAGTTCTTC.

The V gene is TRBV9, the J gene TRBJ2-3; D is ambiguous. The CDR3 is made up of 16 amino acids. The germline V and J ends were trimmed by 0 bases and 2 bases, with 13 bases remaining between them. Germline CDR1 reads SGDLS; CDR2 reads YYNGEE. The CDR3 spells CASSVGGTKATDTQYF. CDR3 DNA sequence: TGTGCCAGCAGCGTAGGAGGTACAAAAGCCACAGATACGCAGTATTTT.

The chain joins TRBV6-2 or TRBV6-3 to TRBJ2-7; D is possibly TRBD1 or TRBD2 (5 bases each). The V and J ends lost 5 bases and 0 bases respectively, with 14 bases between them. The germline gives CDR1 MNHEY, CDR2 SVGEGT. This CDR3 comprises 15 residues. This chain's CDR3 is CASSPRRGDSYEQYF. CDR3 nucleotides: TGTGCCAGCAGTCCCAGACGAGGGGACTCCTACGAGCAGTACTTC.

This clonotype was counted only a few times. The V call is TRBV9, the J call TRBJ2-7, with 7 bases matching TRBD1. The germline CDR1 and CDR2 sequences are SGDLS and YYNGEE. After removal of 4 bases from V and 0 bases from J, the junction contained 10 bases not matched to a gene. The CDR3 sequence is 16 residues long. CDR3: CASSPTGAYSSYEQYF. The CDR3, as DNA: TGTGCCAGCAGCCCCACAGGGGCGTACAGCTCCTACGAGCAGTACTTC.

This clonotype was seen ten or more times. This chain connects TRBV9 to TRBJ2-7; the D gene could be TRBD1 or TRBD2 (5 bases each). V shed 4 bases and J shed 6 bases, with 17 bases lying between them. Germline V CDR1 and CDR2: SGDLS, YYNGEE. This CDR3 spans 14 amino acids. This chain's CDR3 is CASSFRELVSEQYF. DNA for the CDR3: TGTGCCAGCAGCTTCAGGGAGCTGGTTAGCGAGCAGTACTTC.

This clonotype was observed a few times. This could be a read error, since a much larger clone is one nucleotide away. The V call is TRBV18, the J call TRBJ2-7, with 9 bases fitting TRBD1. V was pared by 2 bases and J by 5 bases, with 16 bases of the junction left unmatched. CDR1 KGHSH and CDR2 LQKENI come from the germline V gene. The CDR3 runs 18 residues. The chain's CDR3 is CASSPYKLGTGSTHEQYF. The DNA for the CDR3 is TGTGCCAGCTCACCATACAAACTCGGGACAGGGAGTACCCACGAGCAGTACTTC.

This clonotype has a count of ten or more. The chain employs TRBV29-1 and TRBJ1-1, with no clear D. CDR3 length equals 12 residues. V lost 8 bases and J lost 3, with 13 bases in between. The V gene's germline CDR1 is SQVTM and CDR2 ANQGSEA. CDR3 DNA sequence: TGCAGCCCTCGGGAATGGGACACTGAAGCTTTCTTT. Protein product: CSPREWDTEAFF. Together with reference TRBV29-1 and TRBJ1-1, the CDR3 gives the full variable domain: SAVISQKPSRDICQRGTSLTIQCQVDSQVTMMFWYRQQPGQSLTLIATANQGSEATYESGFVIDKFPISRPNLTFSTLTVSNMSPEDSSIYLCSPREWDTEAFFGQGTRLTVV.

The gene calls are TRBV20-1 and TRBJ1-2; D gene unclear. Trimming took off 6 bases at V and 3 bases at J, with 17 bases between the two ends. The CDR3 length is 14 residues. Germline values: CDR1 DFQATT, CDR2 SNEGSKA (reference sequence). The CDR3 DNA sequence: TGCAGTGCGAGGGTCCTACTGACCTACTATGGCTACACCTTC. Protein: CSARVLLTYYGYTF.

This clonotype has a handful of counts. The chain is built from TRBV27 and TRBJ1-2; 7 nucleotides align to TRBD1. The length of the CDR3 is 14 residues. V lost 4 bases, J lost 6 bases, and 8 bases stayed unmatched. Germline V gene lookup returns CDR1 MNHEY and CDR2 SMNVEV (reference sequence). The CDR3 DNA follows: TGTGCCAGCAGTTCGGACAGGTGGAAGCATGGCTACACCTTC. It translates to CASSSDRWKHGYTF.

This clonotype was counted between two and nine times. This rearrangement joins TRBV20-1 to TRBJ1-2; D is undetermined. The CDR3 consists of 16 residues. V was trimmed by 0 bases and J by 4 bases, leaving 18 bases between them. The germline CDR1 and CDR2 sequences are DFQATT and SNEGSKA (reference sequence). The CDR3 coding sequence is TGCAGTGCTAGAGATCGCCAGGCTACAAACTTCTATGGCTACACCTTC. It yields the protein CSARDRQATNFYGYTF.

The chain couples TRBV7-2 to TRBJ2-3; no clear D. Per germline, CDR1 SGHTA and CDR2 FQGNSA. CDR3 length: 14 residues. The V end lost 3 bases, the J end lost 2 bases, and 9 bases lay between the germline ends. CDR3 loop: CASSLARNTDTQYF. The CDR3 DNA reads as TGTGCCAGCAGCTTGGCACGAAACACAGATACGCAGTATTTT.

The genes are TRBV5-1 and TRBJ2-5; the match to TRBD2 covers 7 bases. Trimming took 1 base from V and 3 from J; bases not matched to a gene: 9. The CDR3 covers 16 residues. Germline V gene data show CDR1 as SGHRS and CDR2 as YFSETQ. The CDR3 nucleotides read TGCGCCAGCAGCTTGAGCCGCGGCGCGGGAGAAGAGACCCAGTACTTC. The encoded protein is CASSLSRGAGEETQYF.

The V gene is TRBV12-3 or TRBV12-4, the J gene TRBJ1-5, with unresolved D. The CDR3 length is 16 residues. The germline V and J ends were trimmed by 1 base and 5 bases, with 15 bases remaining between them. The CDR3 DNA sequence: TGTGCCAGCAGTTTAGGCTGGTCGGGTGCTGATCAGCCCCAGCATTTT. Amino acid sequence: CASSLGWSGADQPQHF.

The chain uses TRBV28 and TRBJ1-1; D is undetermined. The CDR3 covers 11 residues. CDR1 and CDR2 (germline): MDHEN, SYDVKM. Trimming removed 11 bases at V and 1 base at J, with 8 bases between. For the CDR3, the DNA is TGTGCCGCGACGGGGAACACTGAAGCTTTCTTT. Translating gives CAATGNTEAFF.

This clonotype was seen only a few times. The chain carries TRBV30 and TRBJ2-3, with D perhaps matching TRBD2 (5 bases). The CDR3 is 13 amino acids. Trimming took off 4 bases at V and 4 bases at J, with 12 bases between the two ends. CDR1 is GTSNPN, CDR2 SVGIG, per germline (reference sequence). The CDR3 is CAWKFAGADTQYF. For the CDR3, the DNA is TGTGCCTGGAAATTTGCGGGCGCAGATACGCAGTATTTT.

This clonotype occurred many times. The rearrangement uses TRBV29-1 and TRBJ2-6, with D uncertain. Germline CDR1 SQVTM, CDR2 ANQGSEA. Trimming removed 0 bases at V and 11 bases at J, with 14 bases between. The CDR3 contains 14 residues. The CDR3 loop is CSVEDRRVGDVLTF. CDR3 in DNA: TGCAGCGTTGAAGATCGGCGAGTAGGCGACGTCCTGACTTTC. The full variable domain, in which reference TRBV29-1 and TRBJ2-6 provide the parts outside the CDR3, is SAVISQKPSRDICQRGTSLTIQCQVDSQVTMMFWYRQQPGQSLTLIATANQGSEATYESGFVIDKFPISRPNLTFSTLTVSNMSPEDSSIYLCSVEDRRVGDVLTFGAGSRLTVL.

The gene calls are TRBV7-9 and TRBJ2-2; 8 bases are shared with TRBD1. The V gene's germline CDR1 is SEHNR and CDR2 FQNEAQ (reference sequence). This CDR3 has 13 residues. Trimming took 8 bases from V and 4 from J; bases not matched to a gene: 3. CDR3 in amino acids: CASLQGVTGELFF. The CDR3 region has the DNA TGTGCCAGCCTACAGGGGGTCACCGGGGAGCTGTTTTTT. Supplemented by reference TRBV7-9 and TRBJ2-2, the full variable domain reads DTGVSQNPRHKITKRGQNVTFRCDPISEHNRLYWYRQTLGQGPEFLTYFQNEAQLEKSRLLSDRFSAERPKGSFSTLEIQRTEQGDSAMYLCASLQGVTGELFFGEGSRLTVL.

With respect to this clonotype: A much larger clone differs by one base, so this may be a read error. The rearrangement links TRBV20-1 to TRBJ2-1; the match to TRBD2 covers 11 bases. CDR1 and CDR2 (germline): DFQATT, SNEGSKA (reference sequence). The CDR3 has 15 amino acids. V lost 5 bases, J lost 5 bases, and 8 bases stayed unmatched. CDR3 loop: CSAQRGTSGHNEQFF. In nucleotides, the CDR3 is TGCAGTGCTCAGAGGGGGACTAGCGGCCACAATGAGCAGTTCTTC.

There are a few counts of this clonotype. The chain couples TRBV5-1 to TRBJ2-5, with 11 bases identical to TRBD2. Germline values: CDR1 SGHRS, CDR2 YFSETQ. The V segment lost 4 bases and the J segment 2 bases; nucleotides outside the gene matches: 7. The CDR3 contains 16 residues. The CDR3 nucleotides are TGCGCCAGCAGCACCTTTAGCGGGGGGGGGCAAGAGACCCAGTACTTC. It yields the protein CASSTFSGGGQETQYF. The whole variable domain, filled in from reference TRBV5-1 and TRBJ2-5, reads KAGVTQTPRYLIKTRGQQVTLSCSPISGHRSVSWYQQTPGQGLQFLFEYFSETQRNKGNFPGRFSGRQFSNSRSEMNVSTLELGDSALYLCASSTFSGGGQETQYFGPGTRLLVL.

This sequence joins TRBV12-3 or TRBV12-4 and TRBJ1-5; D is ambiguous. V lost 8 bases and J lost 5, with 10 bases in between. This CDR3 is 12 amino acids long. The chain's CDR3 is CASSSGDQPQHF. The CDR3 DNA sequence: TGTGCCAGCTCGTCAGGTGATCAGCCCCAGCATTTT.

The CDR3 region has the DNA TGTGCCAGCAGCCACACCCCGGGACTAGCGGGAGGGCCATCCTACAATGAGCAGTTCTTC. Encoded protein: CASSHTPGLAGGPSYNEQFF. The chain carries TRBV7-2 and TRBJ2-1, with 16 bases identical to TRBD2. The germline V gene has CDR1 SGHTA and CDR2 FQGNSA. The ends lost 5 bases at V and 1 base at J; junction bases unmatched: 11. This CDR3 is 20 amino acids long.

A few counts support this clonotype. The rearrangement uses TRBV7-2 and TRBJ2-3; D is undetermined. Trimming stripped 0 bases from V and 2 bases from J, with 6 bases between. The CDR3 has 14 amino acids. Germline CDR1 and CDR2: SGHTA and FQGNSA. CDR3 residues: CASSLAQHTDTQYF. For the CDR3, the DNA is TGTGCCAGCAGCTTAGCACAGCACACAGATACGCAGTATTTT.

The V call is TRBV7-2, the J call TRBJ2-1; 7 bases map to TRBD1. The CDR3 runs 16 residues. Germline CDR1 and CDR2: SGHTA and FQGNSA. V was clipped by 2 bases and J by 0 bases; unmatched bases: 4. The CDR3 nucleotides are TGTGCCAGCAGCTTAATGACAGGGTTCTCCTACAATGAGCAGTTCTTC. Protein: CASSLMTGFSYNEQFF.

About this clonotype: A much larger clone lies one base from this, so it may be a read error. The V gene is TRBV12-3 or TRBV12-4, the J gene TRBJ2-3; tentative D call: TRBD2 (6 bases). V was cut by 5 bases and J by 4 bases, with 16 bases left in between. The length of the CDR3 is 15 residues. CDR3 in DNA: TGTGCCAGCAGTCTGACTGGCGGGATTGCAGATACGCAGTATTTT. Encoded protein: CASSLTGGIADTQYF.